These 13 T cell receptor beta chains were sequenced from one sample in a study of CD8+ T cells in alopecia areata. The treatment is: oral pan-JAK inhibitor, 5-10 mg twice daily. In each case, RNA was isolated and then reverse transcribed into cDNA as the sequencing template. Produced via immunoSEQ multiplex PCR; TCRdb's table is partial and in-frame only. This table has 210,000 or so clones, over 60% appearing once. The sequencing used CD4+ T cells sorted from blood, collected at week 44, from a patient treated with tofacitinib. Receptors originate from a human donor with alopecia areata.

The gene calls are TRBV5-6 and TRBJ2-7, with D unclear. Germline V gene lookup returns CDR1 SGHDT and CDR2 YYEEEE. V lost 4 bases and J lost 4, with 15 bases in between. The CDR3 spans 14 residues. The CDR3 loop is CASSQDGTSYEQYF. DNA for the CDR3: TGTGCCAGCAGCCAAGACGGAACCTCTTACGAGCAGTACTTC.

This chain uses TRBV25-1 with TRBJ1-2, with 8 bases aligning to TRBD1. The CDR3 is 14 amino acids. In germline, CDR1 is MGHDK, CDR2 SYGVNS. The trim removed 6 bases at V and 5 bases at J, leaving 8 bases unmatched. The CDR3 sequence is CASRRAGGPYGYTF. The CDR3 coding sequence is TGTGCCAGCAGGAGGGCAGGGGGCCCGTATGGCTACACCTTC.

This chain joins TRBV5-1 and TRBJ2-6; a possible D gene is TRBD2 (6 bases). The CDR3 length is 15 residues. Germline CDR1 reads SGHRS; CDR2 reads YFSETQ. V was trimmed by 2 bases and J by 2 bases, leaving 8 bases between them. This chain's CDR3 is CASSLAGPGANVLTF. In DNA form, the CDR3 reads TGCGCCAGCAGCTTAGCGGGCCCTGGGGCCAACGTCCTGACTTTC.

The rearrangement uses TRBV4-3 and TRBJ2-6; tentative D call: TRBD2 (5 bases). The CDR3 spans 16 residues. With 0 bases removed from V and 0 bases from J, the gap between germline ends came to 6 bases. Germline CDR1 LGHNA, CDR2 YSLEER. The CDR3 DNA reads TGCGCCAGCAGCCAAGAGGCGGGCTCTGGGGCCAACGTCCTGACTTTC. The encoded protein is CASSQEAGSGANVLTF.

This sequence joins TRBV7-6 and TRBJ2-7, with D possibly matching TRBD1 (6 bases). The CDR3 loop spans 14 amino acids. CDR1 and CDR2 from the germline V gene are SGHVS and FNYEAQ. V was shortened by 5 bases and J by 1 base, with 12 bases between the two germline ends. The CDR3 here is CASSTAGTSYEQYF. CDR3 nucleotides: TGTGCCAGCAGCACGGCCGGGACATCCTACGAGCAGTACTTC.

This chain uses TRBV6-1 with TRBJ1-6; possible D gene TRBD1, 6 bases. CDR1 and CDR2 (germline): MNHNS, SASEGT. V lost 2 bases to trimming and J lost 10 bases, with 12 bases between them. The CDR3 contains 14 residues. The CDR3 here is CASSEMGGQSPLHF. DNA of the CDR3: TGTGCCAGCAGTGAAATGGGGGGGCAATCACCCCTCCACTTT.

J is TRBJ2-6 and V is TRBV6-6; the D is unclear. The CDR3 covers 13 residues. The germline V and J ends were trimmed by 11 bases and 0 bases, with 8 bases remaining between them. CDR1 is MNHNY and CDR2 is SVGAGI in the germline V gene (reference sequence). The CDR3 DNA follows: TGTGCCGGTTCCCGCTCTGGGGCCAACGTCCTGACTTTC. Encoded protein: CAGSRSGANVLTF.

CDR3 bases: TGCAGCGCCGGTACAGGGATCTCCTACAATGAGCAGTTCTTC. Its protein product is CSAGTGISYNEQFF. The rearrangement uses TRBV29-1 and TRBJ2-1, with D perhaps TRBD1 (6 bases). Germline V gives CDR1 SQVTM, CDR2 ANQGSEA. The CDR3 is 14 amino acids. Trimming cost V 7 bases and J 0 bases, with 13 bases left between them.

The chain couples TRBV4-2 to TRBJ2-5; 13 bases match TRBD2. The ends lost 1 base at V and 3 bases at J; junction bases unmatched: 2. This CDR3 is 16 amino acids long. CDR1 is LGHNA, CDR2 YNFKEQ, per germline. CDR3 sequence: CASSQGTSGGEETQYF. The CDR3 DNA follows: TGTGCCAGCAGCCAAGGGACTAGCGGGGGAGAAGAGACCCAGTACTTC.

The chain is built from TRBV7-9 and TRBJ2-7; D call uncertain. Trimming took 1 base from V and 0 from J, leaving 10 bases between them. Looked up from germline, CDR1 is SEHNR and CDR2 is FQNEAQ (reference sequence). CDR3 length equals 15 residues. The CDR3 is CASSLEGHHSYEQYF. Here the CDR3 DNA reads TGTGCCAGCAGCTTAGAGGGCCACCACTCCTACGAGCAGTACTTC. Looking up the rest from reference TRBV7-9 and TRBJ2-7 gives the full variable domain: DTGVSQNPRHKITKRGQNVTFRCDPISEHNRLYWYRQTLGQGPEFLTYFQNEAQLEKSRLLSDRFSAERPKGSFSTLEIQRTEQGDSAMYLCASSLEGHHSYEQYFGPGTRLTVT.

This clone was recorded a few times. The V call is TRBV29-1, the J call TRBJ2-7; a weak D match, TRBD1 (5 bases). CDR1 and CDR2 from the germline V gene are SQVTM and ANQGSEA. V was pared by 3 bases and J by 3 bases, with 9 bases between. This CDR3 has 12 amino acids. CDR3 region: CSVDQGGYEQYF. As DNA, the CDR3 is TGCAGCGTTGATCAGGGCGGCTACGAGCAGTACTTC.

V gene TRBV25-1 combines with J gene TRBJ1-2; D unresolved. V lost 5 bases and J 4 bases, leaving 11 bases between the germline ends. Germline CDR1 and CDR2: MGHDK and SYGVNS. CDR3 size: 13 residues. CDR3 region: CASSNNGPYGYTF. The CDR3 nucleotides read TGTGCCAGCAGTAACAACGGCCCCTATGGCTACACCTTC.

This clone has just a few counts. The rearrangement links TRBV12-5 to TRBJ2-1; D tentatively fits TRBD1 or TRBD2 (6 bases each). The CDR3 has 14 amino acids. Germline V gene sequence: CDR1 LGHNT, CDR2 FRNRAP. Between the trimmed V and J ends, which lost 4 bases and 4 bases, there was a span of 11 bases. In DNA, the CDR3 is TGTGCTAGTGGTTCGGGGGCGGATTACAATGAGCAGTTCTTC. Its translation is CASGSGADYNEQFF. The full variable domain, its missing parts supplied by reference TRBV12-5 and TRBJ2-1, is DARVTQTPRHKVTEMGQEVTMRCQPILGHNTVFWYRQTMMQGLELLAYFRNRAPLDDSGMPKDRFSAEMPDATLATLKIQPSEPRDSAVYFCASGSGADYNEQFFGPGTRLTVL.